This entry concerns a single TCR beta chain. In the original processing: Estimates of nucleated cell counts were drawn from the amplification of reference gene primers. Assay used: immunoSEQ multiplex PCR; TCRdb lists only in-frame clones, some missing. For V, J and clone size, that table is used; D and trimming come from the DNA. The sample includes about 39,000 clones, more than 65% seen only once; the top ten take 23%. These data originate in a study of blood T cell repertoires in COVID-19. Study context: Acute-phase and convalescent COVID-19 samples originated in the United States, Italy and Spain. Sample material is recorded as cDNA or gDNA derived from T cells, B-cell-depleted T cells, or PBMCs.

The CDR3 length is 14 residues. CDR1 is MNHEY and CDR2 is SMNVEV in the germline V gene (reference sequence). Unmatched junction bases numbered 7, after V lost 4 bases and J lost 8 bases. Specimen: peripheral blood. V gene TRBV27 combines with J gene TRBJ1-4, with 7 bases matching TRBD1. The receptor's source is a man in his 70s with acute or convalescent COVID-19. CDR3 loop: CASSWGTAAEKLFF. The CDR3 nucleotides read TGTGCCAGCAGTTGGGGGACAGCAGCCGAAAAACTGTTTTTT.